This TCR beta chain was retrieved from a study of a mutant IDH1 vaccine in newly diagnosed glioma. Broader study findings: Shifts in the top peripheral T cell clonotypes seemed unrelated to pseudoprogression.

Germline CDR1 MNHEY, CDR2 SVGAGI. V was clipped by 8 bases and J by 4 bases, with 17 bases between them. CDR3 length: 14 amino acids. Using immunoSEQ multiplex PCR, the repertoire was profiled, and TCRdb retains in-frame clones only, with some absent. The table records roughly 60,000 clones, around 80% of them present only once. With regard to this clone: What it recognizes is unknown.

Documented time point: week 11, during vaccination. Vaccination comprised doses that each held 300 ug of mutant IDH1 20-mer peptide, plus topical imiquimod. This chain joins TRBV6-5 and TRBJ1-1, with D uncertain. Here the sequenced sample was PBMCs, taken from a glioma patient whose treatment included an IDH1 peptide vaccine. The origin of this receptor is a young man with glioma. Here the CDR3 reads CASSAVGFGTEAFF. For the CDR3, the DNA is TGTGCCAGCTCCGCGGTTGGGTTTGGCACTGAAGCTTTCTTT.